One sample yielded the 27 T cell receptor beta chains listed below, sequenced in a study of response to subunit inactivated influenza vaccine. From the RT-PCR reads, TCRdb called clonotypes with MiXCR, one entry per CDR3 protein. The repertoire consists of fewer than 550,000 distinct CDR3 sequences, with about 25% occurring once and the leading ten covering under 2.5%. The sample here was CD4+ T cells sorted from PBMCs, taken around 5 days after vaccination. The receptors were gathered from a man aged 45-65 years who received an inactivated influenza vaccine.

The chain carries TRBV27 and TRBJ2-3, with D maybe TRBD2 (6 bases). From germline, CDR1 is MNHEY and CDR2 SMNVEV (reference sequence). The ends were cut back, 5 bases at V and 2 bases at J, with 17 bases in the middle. The length of the CDR3 is 16 residues. CDR3 DNA: TGTGCCAGCAGTCCAACGGGGGATTGGGTCACAGATACGCAGTATTTT. Amino acids: CASSPTGDWVTDTQYF.

This clonotype showed up many times. J is TRBJ1-1 and V is TRBV12-3 or TRBV12-4; no reliable D call. The CDR3 runs to 13 residues. V was pared by 2 bases and J by 1 base, with 5 bases between. As DNA, the CDR3 is TGTGCCAGCAGTTTACACCAGAACACTGAAGCTTTCTTT. Protein product: CASSLHQNTEAFF.

This clonotype was counted between two and nine times. This sequence joins TRBV27 and TRBJ2-2; 7 bases are a match to TRBD1. Trimming took 5 bases from V and 4 from J; bases not matched to a gene: 10. Germline V gene sequence: CDR1 MNHEY, CDR2 SMNVEV (reference sequence). The CDR3 loop spans 16 amino acids. The CDR3 DNA follows: TGTGCCAGCAGTCCATACAGGGGTCCCTCCACCGGGGAGCTGTTTTTT. Its protein product is CASSPYRGPSTGELFF.

This rearrangement joins TRBV28 to TRBJ2-1; 15 nucleotides align to TRBD2. CDR1 is MDHEN, CDR2 SYDVKM, per germline. The CDR3 sequence is 16 residues long. After removal of 8 bases from V and 2 bases from J, the junction contained 4 bases not matched to a gene. The CDR3 nucleotides read TGTGCCAGCGGACTAGCGGGAGGGCCCACCTACAATGAGCAGTTCTTC. Translating it yields CASGLAGGPTYNEQFF.

This clonotype occurred once. Here the CDR3 reads CASSYGATSGSTRYGQFF. The CDR3, as DNA: TGTGCCAGCAGTTACGGAGCGACTAGCGGGAGCACGCGGTATGGGCAGTTCTTC. The chain employs TRBV6-5 and TRBJ2-1; 12 bases fit TRBD2. Germline CDR1 reads MNHEY; CDR2 reads SVGAGI. V gave up 2 bases and J gave up 12 bases; unmatched junction bases: 17. The CDR3 extends over 18 amino acids.

The rearrangement uses TRBV10-3 and TRBJ2-1; 11 bases line up with TRBD1. Germline CDR1 is ENHRY and CDR2 is SYGVKD. This CDR3 comprises 16 residues. V lost 2 bases to trimming and J lost 7 bases; unmatched junction nucleotides: 7. CDR3 nucleotide sequence: TGTGCCATCAGTGAGATCCGGGGACAGGGGGTGAATGAGCAGTTCTTC. Translated, it gives CAISEIRGQGVNEQFF.

This clonotype was counted ten times or more. The genes are TRBV10-3 and TRBJ2-2; D gene ambiguous. Per the germline V gene, CDR1 is ENHRY and CDR2 is SYGVKD. Trimming stripped 6 bases from V and 0 bases from J, with 17 bases between. The CDR3 extends over 17 amino acids. The CDR3 sequence is CAIREPGLLSNTGELFF. CDR3 sequence (DNA): TGTGCCATCAGGGAGCCGGGCCTACTTTCGAACACCGGGGAGCTGTTTTTT.

The gene calls are TRBV9 and TRBJ1-1; D not resolved. There are 13 residues in the CDR3. Germline CDR1 is SGDLS and CDR2 is YYNGEE. Trimming took 2 bases from V and 4 from J, leaving 9 bases between them. The CDR3 DNA sequence: TGTGCCAGCAGCGTCGCTTCGACCACTGAAGCTTTCTTT. Residues: CASSVASTTEAFF.

V gene TRBV7-3 combines with J gene TRBJ2-5, with TRBD2 matching over 10 bases. The J segment lost 1 base and the V segment lost 5 bases, leaving 7 bases of the junction unmatched. This CDR3 has 16 residues. Germline V gene data show CDR1 as SGHTA and CDR2 as FQGTGA. The CDR3 loop is CASSMSLAGGQETQYF. CDR3 DNA sequence: TGTGCCAGCAGCATGAGCTTAGCGGGAGGCCAAGAGACCCAGTACTTC.

The chain links TRBV11-1 to TRBJ2-5; D gene ambiguous. The CDR3 spans 10 residues. Germline lookup yields CDR1 SGHAT and CDR2 FQDESV (reference sequence). The V end was cut by 8 bases, the J end by 3 bases, with 4 bases between. CDR3 coding DNA: TGTGCCAGCGGGAAAGAGACCCAGTACTTC. Translating gives CASGKETQYF.

V and J are TRBV20-1 and TRBJ2-1, with no clear D. The V end lost 0 bases, the J end lost 2 bases, and 11 bases lay between the germline ends. CDR3 length: 15 residues. Germline V lookup: CDR1 DFQATT, CDR2 SNEGSKA (reference sequence). The CDR3 region is CSARDSRKPYNEQFF. In DNA, the CDR3 is TGCAGTGCTAGAGATTCCAGGAAACCCTACAATGAGCAGTTCTTC.

This clonotype appeared a few times. J is TRBJ2-7 and V is TRBV29-1, with 7 bases that match TRBD2. The V gene end was trimmed by 4 bases and the J gene end by 5 bases; junction bases not matched to a gene: 2. The CDR3 runs 11 residues. Germline-derived CDR1 and CDR2 are SQVTM and ANQGSEA. CDR3 sequence reads: CSVAGTNEQYF. In DNA, the CDR3 is TGCAGCGTTGCCGGGACTAACGAGCAGTACTTC.

The chain uses TRBV7-9 and TRBJ2-5; possible D gene TRBD2, 6 bases. The CDR3 is 15 residues long. Germline CDR1 and CDR2: SEHNR and FQNEAQ (reference sequence). V was cut by 6 bases and J by 1 base, with 15 bases left in between. Here the CDR3 reads CASSTGEFVQETQYF. The CDR3 DNA is TGTGCCAGCAGTACGGGAGAGTTCGTCCAAGAGACCCAGTACTTC.

The sample holds a few counts of this clonotype. The rearrangement joins TRBV9 to TRBJ2-1, with TRBD2 as a possible D gene (6 bases). Per the germline V gene, CDR1 is SGDLS and CDR2 is YYNGEE. The V gene lost 4 bases and the J gene lost 8 bases, with 16 bases spanning the gap. The CDR3 is made up of 14 amino acids. CDR3 in DNA: TGTGCCAGCAGCTGGAGGGGCGGCGCAGATGAGCAGTTCTTC. Protein: CASSWRGGADEQFF.

The chain uses TRBV7-2 and TRBJ2-7, with 7 bases aligning to TRBD2. Trimming took 1 base from V and 6 from J; bases not matched to a gene: 9. The CDR3 is 15 residues long. The germline CDR1 and CDR2 sequences are SGHTA and FQGNSA. The CDR3 DNA reads as TGTGCCAGCAGCTTAGAACAGCGGGGATTTGGCGAGCAGTACTTC. Encoded protein: CASSLEQRGFGEQYF.

The rearrangement links TRBV28 to TRBJ1-1, with 10 bases aligning to TRBD1. The CDR3 is 16 amino acids. V shed 6 bases and J 3 bases; nucleotides not matched to a gene: 10. Looked up from germline, CDR1 is MDHEN and CDR2 is SYDVKM. The CDR3 is CASSLLPGQGYTEAFF. DNA for the CDR3: TGTGCCAGCAGCCTTCTGCCGGGACAGGGGTACACTGAAGCTTTCTTT.

A few counts support this clonotype. V and J are TRBV10-3 and TRBJ1-2, with D possibly being TRBD1 (5 bases). This CDR3 is 13 amino acids long. Germline CDR1 ENHRY, CDR2 SYGVKD. The ends were cut back, 8 bases at V and 4 bases at J, with 14 bases in the middle. CDR3 nucleotide sequence: TGTGCCATCGGGGCAGGCAGTAGCTATGGCTACACCTTC. Translation gives CAIGAGSSYGYTF.

The gene calls are TRBV28 and TRBJ2-5; 9 bases are shared with TRBD1. V was clipped by 8 bases and J by 5 bases; unmatched bases: 18. The CDR3 extends over 17 amino acids. Germline V CDR1 and CDR2: MDHEN, SYDVKM. The CDR3: CASRMSAGTGSLETQYF. The CDR3 bases are TGTGCCAGCCGTATGAGTGCCGGGACAGGGAGTTTGGAGACCCAGTACTTC. Full variable domain (rest looked up from reference TRBV28 and TRBJ2-5): DVKVTQSSRYLVKRTGEKVFLECVQDMDHENMFWYRQDPGLGLRLIYFSYDVKMKEKGDIPEGYSVSREKKERFSLILESASTNQTSMYLCASRMSAGTGSLETQYFGPGTRLLVL.

V and J are TRBV4-2 and TRBJ1-2, with D uncertain. Trimming removed 0 bases at V and 5 bases at J, with 13 bases between. There are 15 residues in the CDR3. Germline V gives CDR1 LGHNA, CDR2 YNFKEQ. CDR3 bases: TGTGCCAGCAGCCAAGATTTCGGGGTCAGGTATGGCTACACCTTC. This encodes CASSQDFGVRYGYTF.

DNA for the CDR3: TGTGCCAGCAGCTTTCCCGGGGAGATACGAGGGCAGTACTTC. It encodes CASSFPGEIRGQYF. The rearrangement uses TRBV5-4 and TRBJ2-7; weak D call: TRBD2 (5 bases). The CDR3 is 14 residues long. Germline loops: CDR1 SGHNT, CDR2 YYREEE (reference sequence). V lost 2 bases and J lost 9, with 18 bases in between.

The chain carries TRBV7-9 and TRBJ2-5, with 11 bases identical to TRBD2. The V segment lost 5 bases and the J segment 1 base; nucleotides outside the gene matches: 6. Germline V gene sequence: CDR1 SEHNR, CDR2 FQNEAQ (reference sequence). The CDR3 runs 16 residues. CDR3 amino acids: CASSLTSGSGQETQYF. The DNA of the CDR3 is TGTGCCAGCAGCCTCACTAGCGGGAGTGGCCAAGAGACCCAGTACTTC.

This clonotype appeared a few times. This sequence joins TRBV5-1 and TRBJ2-6; TRBD1 might be the D (6 bases). Germline V gives CDR1 SGHRS, CDR2 YFSETQ. Between the trimmed V and J ends, which lost 1 base and 1 base, there was a span of 12 bases. CDR3 size: 17 residues. The CDR3 sequence: CASSLPARGSGANVLTF. The CDR3 DNA is TGCGCCAGCAGCTTGCCGGCCAGGGGATCTGGGGCCAACGTCCTGACTTTC.

V is TRBV7-2 and J is TRBJ2-1, with D possibly TRBD1 on 6 matching bases. The ends were cut back, 6 bases at V and 9 bases at J, with 21 bases in the middle. The germline gives CDR1 SGHTA, CDR2 FQGNSA. The CDR3 is made up of 15 amino acids. The CDR3 region has the DNA TGTGCCAGCAGTCCCGGGACCCTGGGGGCATTTGAGCAGTTCTTC. Its protein product is CASSPGTLGAFEQFF. Drawing the rest from reference TRBV7-2 and TRBJ2-1, the complete variable domain is GAGVSQSPSNKVTEKGKDVELRCDPISGHTALYWYRQSLGQGLEFLIYFQGNSAPDKSGLPSDRFSAERTGGSVSTLTIQRTQQEDSAVYLCASSPGTLGAFEQFFGPGTRLTVL.

The chain uses TRBV20-1 and TRBJ1-1; tentative D call: TRBD1 (5 bases). Between the trimmed V and J ends, which lost 1 base and 7 bases, there was a span of 16 bases. The CDR3 loop spans 14 amino acids. Per germline, CDR1 DFQATT and CDR2 SNEGSKA (reference sequence). The CDR3 spells CSARGVKGKDEAFF. The CDR3 DNA reads TGCAGTGCTAGAGGAGTCAAGGGGAAGGATGAAGCTTTCTTT.

The chain links TRBV28 to TRBJ1-5; 9 nucleotides match TRBD1. The CDR3 extends over 15 amino acids. Trimming cost V 3 bases and J 5 bases; bases outside gene matches: 5. Per germline, CDR1 MDHEN and CDR2 SYDVKM. CDR3 in amino acids: CASSLGDREDQPQHF. As DNA, the CDR3 is TGTGCCAGCAGTTTGGGGGACAGGGAGGATCAGCCCCAGCATTTT. The whole variable domain, filled in from reference TRBV28 and TRBJ1-5, reads DVKVTQSSRYLVKRTGEKVFLECVQDMDHENMFWYRQDPGLGLRLIYFSYDVKMKEKGDIPEGYSVSREKKERFSLILESASTNQTSMYLCASSLGDREDQPQHFGDGTRLSIL.

The chain couples TRBV3-1 to TRBJ2-1; D gene ambiguous. The V end lost 4 bases, the J end lost 7 bases, and 14 bases lay between the germline ends. The CDR3 covers 14 residues. Germline values: CDR1 LGHDT, CDR2 YNNKEL (reference sequence). The CDR3 spells CASSPGWASNEQFF. In DNA form, the CDR3 reads TGTGCCAGCAGCCCCGGTTGGGCGTCGAATGAGCAGTTCTTC.

This clonotype came up a few times. This chain connects TRBV4-3 to TRBJ2-2; D tentatively reads TRBD1 or TRBD2 (6 bases each). Trimming removed 4 bases from V and 7 bases from J, with 16 bases in between. The CDR3 covers 15 residues. Germline CDR1 is LGHNA and CDR2 is YSLEER. CDR3 coding DNA: TGCGCCAGCAGCCCTCGACGGGGGCTGAGCGGGGAGCTGTTTTTT. Residues: CASSPRRGLSGELFF.